This T cell receptor beta chain is from a study of control samples from healthy donors and cancer patients. Sequencing used immunoSEQ multiplex PCR; TCRdb keeps in-frame clones, though not all of them. The data hold 84,000 or so clones, with 91% observed a single time. Germline values: CDR1 SGHVS, CDR2 FNYEAQ. The CDR3 length is 15 residues. V was pared by 2 bases and J by 3 bases, with 7 bases of the junction left unmatched. Sequenced: blood. This TCR was sampled from a man between 25 and 39 years old in good health. The V call is TRBV7-6, the J call TRBJ2-7, with TRBD2 identical over 7 bases. The CDR3 nucleotides read TGTGCCAGCAGCTTAAGAGGCGGGAGAGACTACGAGCAGTACTTC. Its protein is CASSLRGGRDYEQYF.